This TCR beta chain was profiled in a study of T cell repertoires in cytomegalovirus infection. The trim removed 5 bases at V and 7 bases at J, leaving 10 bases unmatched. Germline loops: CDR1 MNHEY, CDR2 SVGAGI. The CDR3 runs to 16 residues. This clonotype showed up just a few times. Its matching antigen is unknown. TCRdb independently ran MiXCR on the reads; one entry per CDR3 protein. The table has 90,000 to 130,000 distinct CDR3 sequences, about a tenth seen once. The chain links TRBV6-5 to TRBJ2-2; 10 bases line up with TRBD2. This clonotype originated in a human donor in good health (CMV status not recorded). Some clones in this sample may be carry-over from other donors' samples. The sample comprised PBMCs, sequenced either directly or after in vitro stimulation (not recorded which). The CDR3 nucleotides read TGTGCCAGCAGTCAAAGCGGGAGGGCCGAGGACGGGGAGCTGTTTTTT. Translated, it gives CASSQSGRAEDGELFF.